This record looks at one T cell receptor (beta chain) sequence and its context. The data originate from a study of blood T cell repertoires in COVID-19. Using immunoSEQ multiplex PCR, the repertoire was profiled, and TCRdb retains in-frame clones only, with some absent. This table holds over 50,000 clones, around 81% found once. Trimming left V 3 bases short and J 0 bases short, with 15 bases between. The CDR3 length is 17 residues. Germline CDR1 LNHDA, CDR2 SQIVND (reference sequence). The sequence derives from a man aged 65-85 years with acute or convalescent COVID-19. The specimen sequenced was peripheral blood. The chain joins TRBV19 to TRBJ1-5, with D perhaps matching TRBD1 (5 bases). The CDR3 protein is CASSIPATAYSNQPQHF. Here the CDR3 DNA reads TGTGCCAGTAGTATCCCCGCGACAGCATATAGCAATCAGCCCCAGCATTTT.